A single sample gave rise to the 13 T cell receptor beta chains below, sequenced in a study of T cells in Graves' hyperthyroidism and ophthalmopathy. The CDR3 regions of TCR beta were amplified from RNA transcripts. HTBI primers were the set used in a first-round RT-PCR of the TCR CDR3. Using its own MiXCR run on the multiplex PCR reads, TCRdb lists one record per CDR3 protein. The sample contains hundreds of thousands of distinct CDR3 sequences, approximately 16% of which appear only once. Material for sequencing was blood. These receptors all come from a woman aged 18-29 years with Graves' hyperthyroidism.

This clonotype was counted at least ten times. The chain uses TRBV20-1 and TRBJ2-7; 13 positions agree with TRBD2. Trimming took 4 bases from V and 3 from J; bases not matched to a gene: 6. Germline V gives CDR1 DFQATT, CDR2 SNEGSKA (reference sequence). This CDR3 is 15 amino acids long. Here the CDR3 DNA reads TGCAGTGCTACGGGGACTAGCGGGGCCGGCTACGAGCAGTACTTC. As protein: CSATGTSGAGYEQYF.

This clonotype has a handful of counts. This chain joins TRBV7-2 and TRBJ1-6, with D unresolved. Germline lookup yields CDR1 SGHTA and CDR2 FQGNSA. The CDR3 extends over 12 amino acids. With 3 bases removed from V and 7 bases from J, the gap between germline ends came to 4 bases. CDR3 sequence reads: CASSFSNSPLHF. CDR3 sequence (DNA): TGTGCCAGCAGCTTTTCCAATTCACCCCTCCACTTT.

This clonotype appeared a single time. One junction end does not reproduce the germline sequence, and a read error may be involved. This rearrangement joins TRBV14 to TRBJ1-5, with D unclear. The CDR3 is 12 residues long. Per the germline V gene, CDR1 is SGHDN and CDR2 is FVKESK. CDR3 protein: CASSLLNQPRHF. In DNA, the CDR3 is TGTGCCAGCAGCCTCTTGAATCAGCCCCGGCATTTT.

In this sample, this clonotype turned up many times. The V and J genes are TRBV6-5 and TRBJ2-7; D might be TRBD2 (6 bases). This CDR3 is 14 amino acids long. Trimming left V 4 bases short and J 5 bases short, with 15 bases between. Germline V lookup: CDR1 MNHEY, CDR2 SVGAGI. The DNA for the CDR3 is TGTGCCAGCAGTTTAGCAGGGTCGGGGGACGAGCAGTACTTC. Residues: CASSLAGSGDEQYF.

This clonotype has a count of ten or more. CDR3 residues: CSARDLQVDPPEQYF. DNA of the CDR3: TGCAGTGCTAGAGATCTCCAGGTTGACCCTCCCGAGCAGTACTTC. The rearrangement joins TRBV20-1 to TRBJ2-7; D gene uncertain. Germline V gene sequence: CDR1 DFQATT, CDR2 SNEGSKA (reference sequence). The length of the CDR3 is 15 residues. Deletions cut 0 bases from V and 6 bases from J, with 18 bases between.

This clonotype has a count of ten or more. V usage is TRBV24-1 and J usage is TRBJ2-7, with 10 bases lining up with TRBD2. The V segment lost 3 bases and the J segment 6 bases; nucleotides outside the gene matches: 7. Germline-derived CDR1 and CDR2 are KGHDR and SFDVKD. This CDR3 spans 15 amino acids. The CDR3 here is CATSDGRTSGGEQYF. The CDR3 DNA reads as TGTGCCACCAGTGATGGAAGGACTAGCGGCGGCGAGCAGTACTTC.

J is TRBJ2-1 and V is TRBV24-1, with 10 nucleotides matching TRBD1. CDR1 KGHDR and CDR2 SFDVKD come from the germline V gene. The CDR3 loop spans 16 amino acids. Unmatched junction bases numbered 9, after V lost 4 bases and J lost 7 bases. As DNA, the CDR3 is TGTGCCACCAGTGAGGGACAGGGGTCGTTCGGAAATGAGCAGTTCTTC. It yields the protein CATSEGQGSFGNEQFF.

This clonotype was recorded many times. The gene calls are TRBV12-3 or TRBV12-4 and TRBJ1-1, with TRBD1 matching over 9 bases. Trimming removed 6 bases from V and 1 base from J; junction bases left unmatched: 9. The CDR3 is made up of 16 amino acids. The CDR3 coding sequence is TGTGCCAGCAGAGAAACAGGGGGCCGGGGGAACACTGAAGCTTTCTTT. This sequence encodes CASRETGGRGNTEAFF.

V gene TRBV20-1 combines with J gene TRBJ2-5; D unclear. The V gene lost 3 bases and the J gene lost 2 bases, with 7 bases spanning the gap. CDR1 is DFQATT, CDR2 SNEGSKA, per germline (reference sequence). The CDR3 sequence is 12 residues long. The DNA for the CDR3 is TGCAGTGCTAGCGCTCAGCAAGAGACCCAGTACTTC. Translating gives CSASAQQETQYF.

The genes are TRBV7-2 and TRBJ1-6; no firm D call. The CDR3 sequence is 16 residues long. V lost 1 base to trimming and J lost 0 bases, with 7 bases between them. The germline V gene has CDR1 SGHTA and CDR2 FQGNSA. CDR3 amino acids: CASSLDTSSYNSPLHF. CDR3 nucleotide sequence: TGTGCCAGCAGCTTAGATACGAGCTCCTATAATTCACCCCTCCACTTT.

The chain joins TRBV9 to TRBJ1-6, with D uncertain. Per the germline V gene, CDR1 is SGDLS and CDR2 is YYNGEE. The CDR3 is 14 amino acids. Trimming took 0 bases from V and 8 from J, leaving 9 bases between them. The CDR3 DNA reads TGTGCCAGCAGCGTAGGTGGTGGTTATTCACCCCTCCACTTT. It translates to CASSVGGGYSPLHF. The whole variable domain, remainder taken from reference TRBV9 and TRBJ1-6, is DSGVTQTPKHLITATGQRVTLRCSPRSGDLSVYWYQQSLDQGLQFLIQYYNGEERAKGNILERFSAQQFPDLHSELNLSSLELGDSALYFCASSVGGGYSPLHFGNGTRLTVT.

This clonotype was found many times. The chain is built from TRBV28 and TRBJ2-5; D is perhaps TRBD1 (6 bases). The CDR3 totals 16 residues. Trimming stripped 2 bases from V and 3 bases from J, with 16 bases between. CDR1 is MDHEN and CDR2 is SYDVKM in the germline V gene. The chain's CDR3 is CASSLLISRGEETQYF. Written as DNA, the CDR3 is TGTGCCAGCAGTTTACTCATAAGCAGGGGTGAAGAGACCCAGTACTTC. Full variable domain (rest looked up from reference TRBV28 and TRBJ2-5): DVKVTQSSRYLVKRTGEKVFLECVQDMDHENMFWYRQDPGLGLRLIYFSYDVKMKEKGDIPEGYSVSREKKERFSLILESASTNQTSMYLCASSLLISRGEETQYFGPGTRLLVL.

For the CDR3, the DNA is TGTGCCTGGGGACAGGGGGCTAGGGCAGATACGCAGTATTTT. Translated: CAWGQGARADTQYF. The chain recombines TRBV30 with TRBJ2-3; 11 nucleotides line up with TRBD1. CDR1 and CDR2 (germline): GTSNPN, SVGIG (reference sequence). This CDR3 region has 14 residues. The V gene end was trimmed by 5 bases and the J gene end by 4 bases; junction bases not matched to a gene: 5.